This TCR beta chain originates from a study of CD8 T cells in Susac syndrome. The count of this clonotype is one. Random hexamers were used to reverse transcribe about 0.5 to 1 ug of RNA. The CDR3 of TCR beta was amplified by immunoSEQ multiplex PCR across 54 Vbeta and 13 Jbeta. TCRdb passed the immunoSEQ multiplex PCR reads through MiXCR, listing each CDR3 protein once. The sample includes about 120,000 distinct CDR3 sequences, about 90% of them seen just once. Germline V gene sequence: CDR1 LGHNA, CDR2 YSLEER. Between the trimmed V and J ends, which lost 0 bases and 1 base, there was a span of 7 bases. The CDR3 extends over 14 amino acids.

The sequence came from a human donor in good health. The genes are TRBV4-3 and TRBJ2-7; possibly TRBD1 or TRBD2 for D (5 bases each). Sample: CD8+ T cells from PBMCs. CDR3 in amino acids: CASSQDRESYEQYF. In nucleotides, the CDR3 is TGCGCCAGCAGCCAAGACAGGGAGTCCTACGAGCAGTACTTC.